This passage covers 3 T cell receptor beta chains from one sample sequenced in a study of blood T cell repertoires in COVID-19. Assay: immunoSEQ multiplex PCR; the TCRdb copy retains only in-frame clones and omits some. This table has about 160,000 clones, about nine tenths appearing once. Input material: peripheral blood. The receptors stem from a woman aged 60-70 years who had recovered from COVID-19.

The CDR3 nucleotides are TGTGCCAGCAGTACAGGGGTCGGGAACACTGAAGCTTTCTTT. Translating it yields CASSTGVGNTEAFF. The V call is TRBV2, the J call TRBJ1-1; the match to TRBD1 covers 7 bases. The CDR3 is 14 residues long. The germline gives CDR1 SNHLY, CDR2 FYNNEI. The J segment lost 1 base and the V segment lost 5 bases, leaving 4 bases of the junction unmatched.

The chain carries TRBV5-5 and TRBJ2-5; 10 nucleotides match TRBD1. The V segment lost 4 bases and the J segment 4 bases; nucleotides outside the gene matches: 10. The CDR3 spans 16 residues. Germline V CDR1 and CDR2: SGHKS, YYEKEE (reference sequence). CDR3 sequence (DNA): TGTGCCAGCAGCAATCCGGGACAGGGGTCGGGAGAGACCCAGTACTTC. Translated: CASSNPGQGSGETQYF.

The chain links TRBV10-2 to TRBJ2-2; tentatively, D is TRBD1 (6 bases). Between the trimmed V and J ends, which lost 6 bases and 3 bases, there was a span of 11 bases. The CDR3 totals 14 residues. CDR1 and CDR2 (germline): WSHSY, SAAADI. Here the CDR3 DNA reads TGCGCCAGCAGGGGGGCTGTGGACACCGGGGAGCTGTTTTTT. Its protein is CASRGAVDTGELFF.